The 22 T cell receptor beta chains below come from one sample, sequenced in a study of blood T cells in healthy people across ages. Through a sample-barcoded 5' primer and a J-beta primer mix, a second PCR was run for about 7 to 12 cycles. TCRdb analysed the 5' RACE reads with MiXCR anew, one entry per CDR3 protein. Here the sample spans some 1.5 million distinct CDR3 sequences, about 28% being singletons. The sequenced material came from blood. These receptors all stem from a woman between 25 and 40 years old in good health.

This clonotype was counted a few times. The rearrangement uses TRBV20-1 and TRBJ2-4; 10 bases fit TRBD2. This CDR3 contains 13 residues. CDR1 is DFQATT and CDR2 is SNEGSKA in the germline V gene (reference sequence). Trimming at V came to 6 bases and at J to 12 bases, leaving 11 bases not matched to a gene. The CDR3 loop is CSANLGLATYQYF. CDR3 DNA: TGCAGTGCCAACCTGGGACTAGCGACGTATCAGTACTTC.

Details on this clonotype: This may stem from a read error, because a much larger clone lies one nucleotide away. The rearrangement joins TRBV29-1 to TRBJ1-2; D perhaps matches TRBD1 (6 bases). Germline V gene data show CDR1 as SQVTM and CDR2 as ANQGSEA. V gave up 6 bases and J gave up 4 bases, with 9 bases separating them. The CDR3 sequence is 11 residues long. The CDR3 DNA sequence: TGCAGCGTCATGGACAGCTATGGCTACACCTTC. Residues: CSVMDSYGYTF.

This clonotype was counted a few times. This chain joins TRBV10-2 and TRBJ1-5; maybe TRBD1 (6 bases). CDR1 is WSHSY, CDR2 SAAADI, per germline. The CDR3 sequence is 14 residues long. V was clipped by 9 bases and J by 3 bases, with 15 bases between them. The CDR3 sequence: CASRLQGTNQPQHF. DNA of the CDR3: TGCGCCAGTCGCTTACAGGGAACCAATCAGCCCCAGCATTTT.

The chain recombines TRBV5-5 with TRBJ1-2, with D possibly being TRBD1 (5 bases). The CDR3 totals 14 residues. Germline CDR1 SGHKS, CDR2 YYEKEE (reference sequence). V was pared by 3 bases and J by 2 bases, with 11 bases between. The CDR3 region is CASSYQTENYGYTF. The CDR3, as DNA: TGTGCCAGCAGCTACCAGACAGAGAACTATGGCTACACCTTC.

This clonotype came up many times. The chain links TRBV12-5 to TRBJ2-7; D gene unclear. V was cut by 1 base and J by 7 bases, with 11 bases left in between. Looked up from germline, CDR1 is LGHNT and CDR2 is FRNRAP. The CDR3 extends over 13 amino acids. The CDR3 spells CASGLDLEREQYF. The CDR3 coding sequence is TGTGCTAGTGGTTTGGATCTAGAGAGAGAGCAGTACTTC.

This chain joins TRBV6-1 and TRBJ1-1; no firm D call. The germline CDR1 and CDR2 sequences are MNHNS and SASEGT. The V end lost 6 bases, the J end lost 1 base, and 15 bases lay between the germline ends. There are 15 residues in the CDR3. The CDR3 protein is CASSNLGAENTEAFF. The CDR3 nucleotides read TGTGCCAGCAGCAATCTGGGAGCAGAGAACACTGAAGCTTTCTTT.

This rearrangement joins TRBV20-1 to TRBJ2-7; TRBD1 agrees at 9 bases. Germline loops: CDR1 DFQATT, CDR2 SNEGSKA (reference sequence). Trimming took 6 bases from V and 7 from J; bases not matched to a gene: 10. The CDR3 spans 13 residues. The CDR3 sequence is CSAEGQGKGEQYF. The CDR3 region has the DNA TGCAGTGCAGAAGGACAGGGGAAGGGGGAGCAGTACTTC.

This clonotype came up many times. The genes are TRBV7-9 and TRBJ2-5; 9 bases fit TRBD1. V gave up 5 bases and J gave up 4 bases; unmatched junction bases: 8. Germline V gene sequence: CDR1 SEHNR, CDR2 FQNEAQ (reference sequence). This CDR3 contains 15 residues. The chain's CDR3 is CASSPARGQGETQYF. In DNA form, the CDR3 reads TGTGCCAGCAGCCCCGCGAGGGGACAGGGAGAGACCCAGTACTTC.

This clonotype showed up many times. The DNA of the CDR3 is TGTGCCACCAGCAGAGCAGGGGGGAGAACAGATACGCAGTATTTT. It yields the protein CATSRAGGRTDTQYF. The chain employs TRBV15 and TRBJ2-3; TRBD1 is a possible D gene (7 bases). CDR1 and CDR2 (germline): LNHNV, YYDKDF (reference sequence). The CDR3 has 15 residues. Trimming took 1 base from V and 3 from J, leaving 11 bases between them.

The CDR3 reads CASSFFGGDNQPQHF. CDR3 nucleotides: TGTGCCAGCAGCTTTTTTGGGGGAGACAATCAGCCCCAGCATTTT. The V gene is TRBV5-4, the J gene TRBJ1-5; TRBD1 is a possible D gene (5 bases). Looked up from germline, CDR1 is SGHNT and CDR2 is YYREEE (reference sequence). V lost 2 bases to trimming and J lost 3 bases, with 12 bases between them. The CDR3 is made up of 15 amino acids.

This clonotype was counted a single time. V is TRBV7-9 and J is TRBJ1-1, with 8 bases matching TRBD1. The CDR3 length is 16 residues. With V trimmed by 3 bases and J by 5 bases, 11 bases remained unmatched. Per germline, CDR1 SEHNR and CDR2 FQNEAQ (reference sequence). CDR3 loop: CASSLDQGARKTEAFF. In nucleotides, the CDR3 is TGTGCCAGCAGCTTGGATCAGGGGGCGAGGAAGACTGAAGCTTTCTTT.

This chain links TRBV18 with TRBJ2-3; TRBD1 matches at 7 bases. The CDR3 has 20 residues. V trimming: 3 bases; J trimming: 0 bases; junction bases outside the gene matches: 18. Per the germline V gene, CDR1 is KGHSH and CDR2 is LQKENI. CDR3 DNA: TGTGCCAGCTCACCGGGCAACAGGGGCGGACGGGCATCAAGCACAGATACGCAGTATTTT. Encoded protein: CASSPGNRGGRASSTDTQYF.

Notes on this clonotype: A much larger clone differs from this one at a single base, so this may be a read error. J is TRBJ2-7 and V is TRBV28, with 7 positions matching TRBD1. Germline V gene data show CDR1 as MDHEN and CDR2 as SYDVKM. The CDR3 sequence is 14 residues long. CDR3 protein: CANSFTGDQVEQYF. The CDR3 DNA follows: TGTGCCAACAGTTTCACAGGGGATCAGGTCGAGCAGTACTTC.

This clonotype was seen repeatedly, ten times or more. V usage is TRBV5-1 and J usage is TRBJ2-5, with D tentatively TRBD2 (6 bases). Between the trimmed V and J ends, which lost 4 bases and 11 bases, there was a span of 21 bases. The CDR3 spans 14 residues. Germline assignment: CDR1 SGHRS and CDR2 YFSETQ. The CDR3 loop is CASSRGGSSEEQYF. The CDR3 DNA reads as TGCGCCAGCAGCCGTGGGGGGTCTTCGGAAGAGCAGTACTTC.

This clonotype was detected a few times. The chain has TRBV20-1 and TRBJ2-3, with D perhaps matching TRBD2 (5 bases). There are 13 residues in the CDR3. Per germline, CDR1 DFQATT and CDR2 SNEGSKA (reference sequence). Trimming cost V 6 bases and J 6 bases, with 16 bases left between them. In DNA, the CDR3 is TGCAGTGCCCGGAAGAGCGGCAGGGATACGCAGTATTTT. It encodes CSARKSGRDTQYF.

This clonotype was detected many times. The V and J genes are TRBV5-1 and TRBJ2-5, with D possibly being TRBD2 (5 bases). Trimming took 0 bases from V and 5 from J, leaving 11 bases between them. The CDR3 is 14 amino acids. CDR1 is SGHRS and CDR2 is YFSETQ in the germline V gene. CDR3 DNA sequence: TGCGCCAGCAGCTTGGAAATGGGCGGGGAGACCCAGTACTTC. It is translated as CASSLEMGGETQYF.

Turning to this clonotype: A read error may produce the germline difference seen at one junction end. The V and J genes are TRBV2 and TRBJ1-1; D remains ambiguous. The CDR3 runs to 13 residues. In germline, CDR1 is SNHLY, CDR2 FYNNEI. The CDR3, as DNA: TGTGCCAGCATTGAAGGGTTGGAAACTGAAGCTTTCTTT. Translating gives CASIEGLETEAFF.

This clonotype was counted once. V and J are TRBV29-1 and TRBJ1-1; D remains unclear. Germline V gene sequence: CDR1 SQVTM, CDR2 ANQGSEA. V shed 2 bases and J shed 1 base, with 8 bases lying between them. The CDR3 is 13 residues long. For the CDR3, the DNA is TGCAGCGTTGAATGGGCGGAGAACACTGAAGCTTTCTTT. It encodes CSVEWAENTEAFF.

This clonotype was seen a few times. This chain links TRBV19 with TRBJ2-3; a possible D gene is TRBD2 (5 bases). Germline assignment: CDR1 LNHDA and CDR2 SQIVND (reference sequence). V gave up 5 bases and J gave up 2 bases, with 11 bases separating them. This CDR3 is built from 14 residues. This CDR3 is CASSRDKVTDTQYF. DNA for the CDR3: TGTGCCAGTAGTCGGGATAAGGTCACAGATACGCAGTATTTT.

This clonotype was observed at least ten times. This chain connects TRBV9 to TRBJ2-7, with D perhaps TRBD1 or TRBD2 (6 bases each). Trimming stripped 4 bases from V and 6 bases from J, with 17 bases between. CDR3 length: 14 residues. Germline V gene sequence: CDR1 SGDLS, CDR2 YYNGEE. The CDR3 bases are TGTGCCAGCAGCTACGGACAGCTGGAGGGCGAGCAGTACTTC. Its protein is CASSYGQLEGEQYF.

V usage is TRBV20-1 and J usage is TRBJ2-3; D remains ambiguous. The CDR3 extends over 11 amino acids. The germline V gene encodes CDR1 DFQATT and CDR2 SNEGSKA (reference sequence). Trimming took off 4 bases at V and 5 bases at J, with 7 bases between the two ends. Here the CDR3 DNA reads TGCAGTGCTATCCCCGGAGATACGCAGTATTTT. Protein sequence: CSAIPGDTQYF.

For this clonotype: A much more abundant neighbour one base away suggests this may be a read error. The chain couples TRBV20-1 to TRBJ2-4; tentatively, D is TRBD1 (5 bases). Germline CDR1 DFQATT, CDR2 SNEGSKA (reference sequence). V lost 5 bases and J 6 bases, leaving 14 bases between the germline ends. CDR3 length equals 13 residues. CDR3 sequence: CSAAVGQGNIQYF. The DNA of the CDR3 is TGCAGTGCTGCAGTGGGGCAGGGAAACATTCAGTACTTC.